This TCR beta chain comes out of a study of cytotoxic CD8 clonotypes in ibrutinib-treated CLL. For the study at large: Responses comprised some 24 partial and 2 complete; at median roughly 64 months, around 15 remained remitted and roughly 12 progressed.

Cryopreserved PBMCs were the source of roughly 2 micrograms of genomic DNA, which went to TCR beta libraries. Details on this clone: Its target is unknown.

The CDR3 covers 15 residues. Trimming pared 4 bases from V and 3 bases from J, leaving 15 bases between. Germline values: CDR1 SGDLS, CDR2 YYNGEE. A 1 in 200,000 to 1 in 1 million T cell depth was the sequencing target. Clones were read by immunoSEQ multiplex PCR, and TCRdb kept only the in-frame ones, dropping some. The profile shows about 300,000 clones, approximately 67% of them singletons. Study-wide points: Rare overall, public clonotypes shrank or held steady under therapy.

The TCR was taken from a human donor with chronic lymphocytic leukemia. This specimen was PBMCs, taken after 36 months of ibrutinib treatment. The V call is TRBV9, the J call TRBJ2-3; D may be TRBD1 (6 bases). CDR3 residues: CASSFGTPGTDTQYF. CDR3 nucleotides: TGTGCCAGCAGCTTCGGGACACCGGGGACAGATACGCAGTATTTT.